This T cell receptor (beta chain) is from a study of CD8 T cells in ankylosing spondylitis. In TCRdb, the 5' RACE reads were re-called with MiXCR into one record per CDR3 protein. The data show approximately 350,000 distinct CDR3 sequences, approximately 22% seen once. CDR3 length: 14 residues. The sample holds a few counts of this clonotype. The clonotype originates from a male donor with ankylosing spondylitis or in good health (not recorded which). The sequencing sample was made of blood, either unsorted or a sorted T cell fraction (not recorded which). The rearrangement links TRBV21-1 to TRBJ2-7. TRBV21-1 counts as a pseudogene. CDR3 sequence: CASILRGGSYEQYF. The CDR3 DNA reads TGTGCCAGCATCCTTCGCGGCGGATCCTACGAGCAGTACTTC.